Detailed here is one T cell receptor (beta chain). The source of the sample is a study of human T cells and chemical hapten exposure. V was shortened by 1 base and J by 2 bases, with 17 bases between the two germline ends. The CDR3 totals 17 residues. Germline CDR1 MNHEY, CDR2 SVGEGT. TCRdb itself ran the RACE reads through MiXCR, one entry per CDR3 protein. The table lists 250,000 to 300,000 distinct CDR3 sequences, over 7.5% of them singletons, with 0.9% to 1.5% in the top ten. Noted time point: pre-sensitization, week 0. Treatment described: therapeutic diphenylcyclopropenone sensitization with weekly scalp DPC.

Sample: whole blood, taken in connection with sensitization to the hapten diphenylcyclopropenone (DPC). The chain couples TRBV6-2 or TRBV6-3 to TRBJ1-1; tentatively, D is TRBD1 (5 bases). The sequence was collected from a man younger than 35 with alopecia areata. Some clones in this sample may be carry-over from other donors' samples. The CDR3 reads CASSYFPGGDFNTEAFF. DNA for the CDR3: TGTGCCAGCAGTTACTTCCCCGGGGGGGACTTTAACACTGAAGCTTTCTTT.